A selection of T cell receptor beta chains follows, all from one sample in a study of blood T cell repertoires in COVID-19. The repertoire was sequenced with immunoSEQ multiplex PCR; TCRdb's copy has only in-frame clones and lacks some. The table includes 45,000 to 55,000 clones, approximately 87% detected once. The sequenced sample was peripheral blood. The receptors originated from a human donor in a cohort sampled during active COVID-19. Each CDR3 is given without its conserved first and last residue. A D gene is named only where the DNA matches it firmly. Only part of the rows carry a size: once, few, many, or a class if the clone is expanded.

CDR3,V,size,D,J
ASNLPTSYEQY,TRBV2,few,-,TRBJ2-7
ASSATGYSNNEQF,TRBV7-9,-,TRBD1,TRBJ2-1
ASSQEDRDAYEQY,TRBV3-1/TRBV3-2,-,TRBD1,TRBJ2-7
AAGNTGELF,TRBV10-3,-,-,TRBJ2-2
ASPRCGGQYEQF,TRBV4-3,-,TRBD2,TRBJ2-1
ASMERWSGEKLF,TRBV19,few,-,TRBJ1-4
ASSQEDSSYGYT,TRBV16,-,-,TRBJ1-2
ASSEVGTGGNTIY,TRBV2,many,TRBD1,TRBJ1-3
ASSTQGTGGKVHGYT,TRBV19,-,TRBD1,TRBJ1-2
ASSSPGQSYGYT,TRBV6-2/TRBV6-3,many,TRBD1,TRBJ1-2
AWSVKGAYNEQF,TRBV30,-,-,TRBJ2-1
ASTLPGGNIQY,TRBV5-6,-,TRBD2,TRBJ2-4
ASSYTDNRGLYEQY,TRBV6-5,-,TRBD1,TRBJ2-7
AISGVQGGTHGYT,TRBV10-3,-,TRBD1,TRBJ1-2
ASSGGGQGEKLF,TRBV10-1,once,-,TRBJ1-4
ASSATLLATNEKLF,TRBV4-3,-,-,TRBJ1-4
ATSDASAVYGYT,TRBV24-1,-,-,TRBJ1-2
ATSRERGQSYEQY,TRBV15,-,TRBD1,TRBJ2-7
SASSPGGYNEQF,TRBV20-1,-,TRBD2,TRBJ2-1
ASSRYAGGARETQY,TRBV4-3,-,TRBD2,TRBJ2-5
ASSRRGQGAQYTQY,TRBV14,-,TRBD1,TRBJ2-3
ASSVGTYSEAF,TRBV9,-,-,TRBJ1-1
ASSPEGNIQY,TRBV5-1,-,-,TRBJ2-4
ASSVAGEGDEKLF,TRBV9,-,-,TRBJ1-4
ASSRIDRNTEAF,TRBV5-4,-,-,TRBJ1-1
ASSQDRTRTLTQY,TRBV4-3,-,TRBD2,TRBJ2-5
ASSVRDRAYEQF,TRBV4-2,few,TRBD1,TRBJ2-1
ASSLVGGSSYNEQF,TRBV7-9,-,TRBD2,TRBJ2-1
ASSLGGRNTGELF,TRBV5-1,-,-,TRBJ2-2
ASSPGTGKYEQY,TRBV6-5,-,TRBD1,TRBJ2-7
ASNGRGAANEQF,TRBV19,once,-,TRBJ2-1
ASSLDGSGYEQY,TRBV5-4,-,-,TRBJ2-7
AWDRASYEQY,TRBV30,-,TRBD1,TRBJ2-7
ASSEGTSGAEELF,TRBV25-1,-,TRBD2,TRBJ2-2
AWSVLPRDHPYGDEQF,TRBV30,-,-,TRBJ2-1
ASSLRGGQLNSPLH,TRBV13,few,-,TRBJ1-6
ASRGQEKLF,TRBV28,-,TRBD1,TRBJ1-4
AWSRDGRANVLT,TRBV30,-,-,TRBJ2-6
ASSSIHHSIYGYT,TRBV7-9,-,-,TRBJ1-2
ASSPRLAGGMDTQY,TRBV18,-,TRBD2,TRBJ2-3
VRSFKVSSKWNEQF,TRBV5-3,-,-,TRBJ2-1
ASSSFNWGQGPEAF,TRBV7-2,-,-,TRBJ1-1